This TCR beta chain derives from a study of early T cells in non-severe SARS-CoV-2 infection. Looking at the study overall: Investigators sequenced bulk RNA drawn from unsorted whole blood, and chains remained unpaired. General study results and limits: Lookups in VDJdb leaned toward anti-spike CD8 responses and missed private and CD4 specificities.

Attached unique molecular identifiers marked individual cDNA molecules. Each CDR3 protein is one row after TCRdb ran MiXCR on the 5' RACE reads. This sample yields more than 60,000 distinct CDR3 sequences, of which roughly an eighth are seen a single time; roughly 2.5% belongs to the top ten. This CDR3 contains 15 residues. The V end lost 2 bases, the J end lost 0 bases, and 8 bases lay between the germline ends. The germline CDR1 and CDR2 sequences are MNHNY and SVGAGI (reference sequence). This clonotype appeared many times. What it binds is unknown. The TCR was taken from an adult who was a healthcare worker with PCR-confirmed SARS-CoV-2 infection or an uninfected control (not recorded which). This specimen consisted of whole blood, obtained at baseline. The rearrangement links TRBV6-6 to TRBJ1-5; D gene uncertain. The CDR3 region has the DNA TGTGCCAGCAGTTACGCGGACTATAGCAATCAGCCCCAGCATTTT. This translates into CASSYADYSNQPQHF.